This T cell receptor (beta chain) emerged from a study of T-cell memory formation after mild COVID-19. Turning to the study itself: The two donors had largely donor-specific TCR clusters. Study-wide results and caveats: Among CD4+ contracting clones, most were CM and EM, and CD8+ ones EMRA. Pre-infection memory harbored some responding clones, suggesting cross-reactive memory joined.

About this clonotype: As yet, its antigen is unknown.

Germline V gene lookup returns CDR1 MNHEY and CDR2 SMNVEV (reference sequence). Trimming left V 5 bases short and J 6 bases short, with 19 bases between. The length of the CDR3 is 15 residues. Constant-segment primers were used for 5'RACE, and the resulting TCR alpha and TCR beta cDNA libraries carried sample barcodes and UMIs. TCRdb ran MiXCR on the 5' RACE reads and lists one entry per CDR3 protein. The data hold around 200,000 distinct CDR3 sequences, with roughly a tenth observed a single time. The source of this sequence is a man aged 18 to 30 who had mild COVID-19 (a few samples of this study predate the infection). Cell type and time point are not known. The rearrangement uses TRBV27 and TRBJ1-1; D unclear. Sequenced material: PBMCs or a T cell subset sorted from them (not recorded which). DNA for the CDR3: TGTGCCAGCAGTGGGTCCTTCCGTATTAGCGCTGAAGCTTTCTTT. Its translation is CASSGSFRISAEAFF.